These 27 T cell receptor beta chains share one sample of origin, sequenced in a study of blood T cell repertoires in COVID-19. Assay: immunoSEQ multiplex PCR; the TCRdb copy retains only in-frame clones and omits some. The table has around 280,000 clones, approximately 80% seen once; the top ten hold around 3.9%. Sequencing input: peripheral blood. Receptors were obtained from a woman aged 50 to 65 with active or convalescent COVID-19.

This chain uses TRBV10-3 with TRBJ2-2, with TRBD2 identical over 7 bases. The CDR3 is 14 amino acids. The V segment lost 7 bases and the J segment 5 bases; nucleotides outside the gene matches: 7. Germline values: CDR1 ENHRY, CDR2 SYGVKD. CDR3 in amino acids: CAIMPLAATGELFF. CDR3 sequence (DNA): TGTGCCATCATGCCCCTAGCGGCAACCGGGGAGCTGTTTTTT.

The V and J genes are TRBV18 and TRBJ2-1; 12 nucleotides line up with TRBD2. V lost 3 bases, J lost 3 bases, and 6 bases stayed unmatched. Germline V gene sequence: CDR1 KGHSH, CDR2 LQKENI. This CDR3 comprises 17 residues. CDR3 coding DNA: TGTGCCAGCTCACCGCAAGGACTAGCGGGACACTACAATGAGCAGTTCTTC. It is translated as CASSPQGLAGHYNEQFF.

This clone appeared a few times. The chain recombines TRBV19 with TRBJ1-6; no reliable D call. V lost 5 bases, J lost 0 bases, and 11 bases lay in between. Germline assignment: CDR1 LNHDA and CDR2 SQIVND (reference sequence). The CDR3 loop spans 16 amino acids. The CDR3 spells CASSLERDSYNSPLHF. The CDR3, as DNA: TGTGCCAGTAGTCTCGAGAGAGACTCCTATAATTCACCCCTCCACTTT.

The rearrangement joins TRBV2 to TRBJ1-1; no firm D call. The CDR3 runs 13 residues. V was pared by 1 base and J by 10 bases, with 13 bases between. Germline CDR1 is SNHLY and CDR2 is FYNNEI. The CDR3 coding sequence is TGTGCCAGCAGTGAAGTAGCAGAGGCACGAGCTTTCTTT. This translates into CASSEVAEARAFF.

The chain carries TRBV3-1 (or the pseudogene TRBV3-2) and TRBJ2-7; 7 nucleotides line up with TRBD1. The junction had 3 bases not matched to a gene; V was cut back by 1 base and J by 6 bases. This CDR3 has 13 amino acids. Germline V gene lookup returns CDR1 LGHDT and CDR2 YNNKEL (reference sequence). The CDR3 spells CASSQGQGSEQYF. As DNA, the CDR3 is TGTGCCAGCAGCCAAGGACAGGGTTCCGAGCAGTACTTC.

This sequence joins TRBV2 and TRBJ2-2; 10 positions agree with TRBD2. The CDR3 totals 15 residues. After removal of 2 bases from V and 4 bases from J, the junction contained 1 base not matched to a gene. Germline CDR1 SNHLY, CDR2 FYNNEI. The CDR3 DNA reads TGTGCCAGCAGTGAACTAGCGGGAGCCACCGGGGAGCTGTTTTTT. This sequence encodes CASSELAGATGELFF.

The chain joins TRBV12-3 or TRBV12-4 to TRBJ2-3, with D possibly TRBD2 on 5 matching bases. The CDR3 length is 13 residues. The ends were cut back, 3 bases at V and 3 bases at J, with 7 bases in the middle. CDR3 amino acids: CASSFTRTDTQYF. The CDR3 coding sequence is TGTGCCAGCAGTTTTACTAGAACAGATACGCAGTATTTT.

The table lists this clone with a few counts. V usage is TRBV21-1 and J usage is TRBJ1-2; the D call TRBD1 from the table was never checked on the DNA. TRBV21-1 has pseudogene status. CDR3 length: 17 residues. The CDR3 sequence: CASSTHPWGRGLYGYTF. CDR3 DNA: TGTGCCAGCAGCACTCATCCCTGGGGCAGGGGTCTCTATGGCTACACCTTC.

This sequence joins TRBV28 and TRBJ1-1; no firm D call. The length of the CDR3 is 12 residues. V lost 6 bases and J lost 7, with 12 bases in between. Germline V gives CDR1 MDHEN, CDR2 SYDVKM. The DNA of the CDR3 is TGTGCCAGCAGCTCCAATAGCCGTGAAGCTTTCTTT. It yields the protein CASSSNSREAFF.

Concerning this clone: Different DNA sequences within this sample yield the same CDR3. The genes are TRBV3-1 (or the pseudogene TRBV3-2) and TRBJ1-3, with D hard to call. V was clipped by 4 bases and J by 0 bases, with 4 bases between them. The CDR3 totals 13 residues. Germline CDR1 is LGHDT and CDR2 is YNNKEL (reference sequence). CDR3 sequence: CASSPSSGNTIYF. CDR3 DNA: TGTGCCAGCAGCCCGAGCTCTGGAAACACCATATATTTT.

This sequence joins TRBV29-1 and TRBJ2-3; D might be TRBD2 (6 bases). This CDR3 has 17 residues. Germline CDR1 SQVTM, CDR2 ANQGSEA. Trimming removed 1 base at V and 0 bases at J, with 17 bases between. CDR3: CSVEAFLAFPSTDTQYF. The DNA of the CDR3 is TGCAGCGTTGAAGCCTTCCTAGCGTTCCCTAGCACAGATACGCAGTATTTT.

CDR3 residues: CASSRNTGSHTDTQYF. The CDR3 nucleotides read TGTGCCAGCAGCCGTAACACGGGTTCTCACACAGATACGCAGTATTTT. The chain recombines TRBV4-2 with TRBJ2-3; no definite D call. The CDR3 runs to 16 residues. CDR1 and CDR2 (germline): LGHNA, YNFKEQ. V dropped 4 bases and J dropped 2 bases, with 16 bases sitting between them.

V and J are TRBV3-1 (or the pseudogene TRBV3-2) and TRBJ2-2, with 14 positions matching TRBD2. Trimming took 3 bases from V and 5 from J; bases not matched to a gene: 8. Germline V gene lookup returns CDR1 LGHDT and CDR2 YNNKEL (reference sequence). The CDR3 is 18 amino acids. The CDR3 is CASSQTSGRASGTGELFF. In DNA form, the CDR3 reads TGTGCCAGCAGCCAGACTAGCGGGAGGGCCTCGGGGACCGGGGAGCTGTTTTTT.

This chain links TRBV2 with TRBJ1-4; TRBD1 matches 11 bases. The CDR3 length is 14 residues. CDR1 is SNHLY and CDR2 is FYNNEI in the germline V gene. The junction had 9 bases not matched to a gene; V was cut back by 6 bases and J by 12 bases. The CDR3 DNA reads as TGTGCCAGCAGGGTAGGACAGGGGGCAGAAGAACTGTTTTTT. Translation: CASRVGQGAEELFF.

V gene TRBV6-2 or TRBV6-3 combines with J gene TRBJ2-7; maybe TRBD1 (5 bases). The CDR3 is 14 amino acids. The V end was cut by 2 bases, the J end by 6 bases, with 14 bases between. Germline CDR1 and CDR2: MNHEY and SVGEGT. CDR3 coding DNA: TGTGCCAGCAGTTACCCCCGGGCAGGGCGCGAGCAGTACTTC. Protein sequence: CASSYPRAGREQYF.

The chain combines TRBV30 with TRBJ2-7; D remains unclear. V shed 3 bases and J shed 5 bases, with 8 bases lying between them. Germline V gives CDR1 GTSNPN, CDR2 SVGIG (reference sequence). This CDR3 has 11 amino acids. The CDR3 here is CAWSALHEQYF. The CDR3 region has the DNA TGTGCCTGGAGCGCGCTCCACGAGCAGTACTTC.

This clone was observed once. This chain links TRBV30 with TRBJ2-7; D ambiguous. CDR1 is GTSNPN, CDR2 SVGIG, per germline (reference sequence). CDR3 size: 14 residues. V was trimmed by 0 bases and J by 2 bases, leaving 11 bases between them. This chain's CDR3 is CAWSVNSFAYEQYF. The CDR3 nucleotides read TGTGCCTGGAGTGTAAATTCTTTTGCCTACGAGCAGTACTTC.

The chain links TRBV6-5 to TRBJ1-1; tentatively, D is TRBD1 (6 bases). The germline CDR1 and CDR2 sequences are MNHEY and SVGAGI. The ends were cut back, 4 bases at V and 4 bases at J, with 13 bases in the middle. This CDR3 spans 14 amino acids. This chain's CDR3 is CASSSATGFTEAFF. In nucleotides, the CDR3 is TGTGCCAGCAGTTCCGCGACAGGATTCACTGAAGCTTTCTTT.

This rearrangement joins TRBV28 to TRBJ2-1; 10 bases fit TRBD2. The CDR3 spans 17 residues. V shed 0 bases and J 7 bases; nucleotides not matched to a gene: 9. Germline CDR1 MDHEN, CDR2 SYDVKM. The CDR3 DNA reads as TGTGCCAGCAGTTTATGGGGCGGTCTAGCGGGAGCGAATGAGCAGTTCTTC. As protein: CASSLWGGLAGANEQFF.

The rearrangement uses TRBV7-2 and TRBJ2-3; D not resolved. Germline V gene lookup returns CDR1 SGHTA and CDR2 FQGNSA. V was trimmed by 4 bases and J by 4 bases, leaving 12 bases between them. The CDR3 has 14 residues. As DNA, the CDR3 is TGTGCCAGCAGCTCCGTTAGTGGTGCAGATACGCAGTATTTT. Residues: CASSSVSGADTQYF.

The chain combines TRBV30 with TRBJ2-7, with D perhaps TRBD1 (5 bases). The CDR3 covers 14 residues. Per the germline V gene, CDR1 is GTSNPN and CDR2 is SVGIG (reference sequence). Trimming shortened V by 0 bases and J by 3 bases, and 12 bases separated the two germline ends. CDR3 amino acids: CAWSVLGAVYEQYF. The CDR3 DNA reads TGTGCCTGGAGTGTACTTGGGGCAGTCTACGAGCAGTACTTC.

The chain carries TRBV7-9 and TRBJ2-3; TRBD2 matches at 12 bases. The CDR3 sequence is 17 residues long. J lost 8 bases, V lost 2 bases, and 11 bases had no gene match. CDR1 and CDR2 from the germline V gene are SEHNR and FQNEAQ (reference sequence). The CDR3 reads CASSLWASGRAVGTQYF. The CDR3 DNA reads TGTGCCAGCAGCTTATGGGCTAGCGGGAGGGCCGTTGGTACGCAGTATTTT.

The chain couples TRBV29-1 to TRBJ2-7, with D hard to call. The germline V gene encodes CDR1 SQVTM and CDR2 ANQGSEA. The germline V and J ends were trimmed by 2 bases and 2 bases, with 4 bases remaining between them. The CDR3 consists of 11 residues. The CDR3 DNA reads as TGCAGCGTTGAACGTGCCTACGAGCAGTACTTC. Translating gives CSVERAYEQYF.

A few counts support this clone. At one boundary the junction diverges from the germline segment, which might be a read error. The rearrangement links TRBV29-1 to TRBJ2-7; TRBD2 is a possible D gene (6 bases). Germline V gene data show CDR1 as SQVTM and CDR2 as ANQGSEA. The CDR3 runs 12 residues. The CDR3, as DNA: TGCAGCGTCGAAGGGACTTTATACGAGCAGTACTTC. Translation gives CSVEGTLYEQYF.

This chain joins TRBV4-2 and TRBJ2-3, with 7 bases lining up with TRBD2. The V segment lost 0 bases and the J segment 1 base; nucleotides outside the gene matches: 4. This CDR3 region has 16 residues. Germline V lookup: CDR1 LGHNA, CDR2 YNFKEQ. CDR3 loop: CASSQEIRGGTDTQYF. As DNA, the CDR3 is TGTGCCAGCAGCCAAGAAATCCGGGGGGGCACAGATACGCAGTATTTT.

Concerning this clone itself: This sample also contains other DNA sequences that code for the same CDR3. The chain uses TRBV30 and TRBJ1-1; D might be TRBD1 (5 bases). V was trimmed by 0 bases and J by 5 bases, leaving 10 bases between them. The CDR3 is 13 amino acids. Germline CDR1 is GTSNPN and CDR2 is SVGIG (reference sequence). The CDR3 loop reads CAWSVRGDTEAFF. The DNA for the CDR3 is TGTGCCTGGAGTGTACGGGGGGATACTGAAGCTTTCTTT.

The chain carries TRBV6-2 or TRBV6-3 and TRBJ1-5, with no clear D. CDR1 and CDR2 from the germline V gene are MNHEY and SVGEGT. This CDR3 comprises 14 residues. V gave up 2 bases and J gave up 1 base, with 6 bases separating them. CDR3 residues: CASSYGGSNQPQHF. CDR3 nucleotide sequence: TGTGCCAGCAGTTACGGAGGAAGCAATCAGCCCCAGCATTTT.